This is a list of T cell receptor beta chains from one sample in a study of regulatory and conventional T cells in RAG deficiency. Assay: immunoSEQ multiplex PCR; the TCRdb copy retains only in-frame clones and omits some. The sample lists fewer than 40,000 clones, roughly 96% occurring once. The same sample was also used in a study of regulatory T cells.

The source material was CD25- CD4+ T cells sorted from blood. These receptors originate from a human donor in good health. CDR3s include the opening cysteine and the closing phenylalanine or tryptophan. The D gene is left open where the match is weak. Some rows mark clone size as missing; the rest say once, few, many or name a class of expanded clone.

v_gene	d_gene	j_gene	abundance	CDR3nt	CDR3aa
TRBV7-8	.	TRBJ1-5	.	TGTGCCAGCAGCTTAAACAGAAATAGCAATCAGCCCCAGCATTTT	CASSLNRNSNQPQHF
TRBV7-2	TRBD2	TRBJ2-3	.	TGTGCCAGCAGCCCGACTAGCGGGAGGTCAGATACGCAGTATTTT	CASSPTSGRSDTQYF
TRBV6-1	TRBD1	TRBJ1-2	.	TGTGCCAGCAGAGAGACAGGGTGGTATGGCTACACCTTC	CASRETGWYGYTF
TRBV14	TRBD1	TRBJ2-3	.	TGTGCCAGCAGCCAAGAGAGGTACAGGGGGCGAGAAGATACGCAGTATTTT	CASSQERYRGREDTQYF
TRBV10-3	.	TRBJ1-6	.	TGTGCCATCAGGGGGGAGGTCTATAATTCACCCCTCCACTTT	CAIRGEVYNSPLHF
TRBV6-5	TRBD1	TRBJ1-2	.	TGTGCCAGCAGTTACGAGGGGGCGGTAGGCTACACCTTC	CASSYEGAVGYTF
TRBV7-9	TRBD1	TRBJ2-4	.	TGTGCCAGCAGCCAGACGGACAGGGCAGGGATCCTAGCCAAAAACATTCAGTACTTC	CASSQTDRAGILAKNIQYF
TRBV12-5	TRBD2	TRBJ2-1	once	TGTGCTAGTGGTTCGCCCATAGCCGGGGGGGACAATGAGCAGTTCTTC	CASGSPIAGGDNEQFF
TRBV2	.	TRBJ2-1	.	TGTGCCAGCAGTGGGCCTAGCGCCTACAATGAGCAGTTCTTC	CASSGPSAYNEQFF
TRBV4-2	.	TRBJ1-3	.	TGTGCCAGCAGCCAAGAAGGACAGATCGCCTCTGGAAACACCATATATTTT	CASSQEGQIASGNTIYF
TRBV5-1	TRBD2	TRBJ2-2	.	TGCGCCAGCAGCTTTAGCGGGAGTGGCGCCGGGGAGCTGTTTTTT	CASSFSGSGAGELFF
TRBV29-1	.	TRBJ1-1	.	TGCAGCGTGGGCGCCCGCACTGAAGCTTTCTTT	CSVGARTEAFF
TRBV7-9	.	TRBJ1-2	.	TGTGCCAGCAGCTTAGTGCAGTTCTATGGCTACACCTTC	CASSLVQFYGYTF
TRBV7-9	.	TRBJ1-1	.	TGTGCCAGCAGCTTACAGGGGACGAACACTGAAGCTTTCTTT	CASSLQGTNTEAFF
TRBV28	.	TRBJ1-2	.	TGTGCCATCCCGCAGGGGAGAGGTAACTATGGCTACACCTTC	CAIPQGRGNYGYTF
TRBV11-3	TRBD1	TRBJ2-7	.	TGTGCCAGCAGCGTTAACAGGGGTGCCGAGCAGTACTTC	CASSVNRGAEQYF
TRBV30	TRBD2	TRBJ2-3	.	TGTGCCAGTAGCGGGGGGTACACAGATACGCAGTATTTT	CASSGGYTDTQYF
TRBV5-8	TRBD1	TRBJ1-5	.	TGTGCCAGCAGCCTCGTTGGGGGACAGGGGTTGAATCAGCCCCAGCATTTT	CASSLVGGQGLNQPQHF
TRBV11-2	.	TRBJ2-3	.	TGTGCCAGCAGCCAAACAGATACGCAGTATTTT	CASSQTDTQYF
TRBV11-2	.	TRBJ1-2	.	TGTGCCAGCAGCTTAGATTCGTCTCTACCCAACGGCTACACCTTC	CASSLDSSLPNGYTF
TRBV2	TRBD1	TRBJ1-1	.	TGTGCCAGCATCAAAGGGGGGGACAGGGCGTTAACTTTCTTT	CASIKGGDRALTFF
TRBV5-6	.	TRBJ1-6	.	TGTGCCAGCAGCTTGTCGAATTCACCCCTCCACTTT	CASSLSNSPLHF
TRBV7-2	.	TRBJ1-5	.	TGTGCCAGCAGCAAATACAGGGATCAGCCCCAGCATTTT	CASSKYRDQPQHF
TRBV10-1	TRBD2	TRBJ2-1	.	TGCGCCAGCTCCCAGCGGGGGGGCCTGGTACGTGAGCAGTTCTTC	CASSQRGGLVREQFF
TRBV10-3	.	TRBJ1-5	.	TGTGCCATCAGTGAGTTGGAGGCTAGCAATCAGCCCCAGCATTTT	CAISELEASNQPQHF
TRBV14	TRBD1	TRBJ2-5	few	TGTGCCAGCAGCCAAGTATTAAAGGGGGCGGCCCAGTACTTC	CASSQVLKGAAQYF
TRBV18	TRBD1	TRBJ2-2	.	TGTGCCAGCTCACCGGGACAGAGAAACACCGGGGAGCTGTTTTTT	CASSPGQRNTGELFF
TRBV5-8	TRBD1	TRBJ2-2	.	TGTGCCAGCAGCTACATTGACAGGGAAACCGGGGAGCTGTTTTTT	CASSYIDRETGELFF
TRBV2	TRBD1	TRBJ2-2	once	TGTGCCAGCAGTCAGAACCAGGGGGCGCGGGAGCTGTTTTTT	CASSQNQGARELFF
TRBV6-5	.	TRBJ2-7	.	TGTGCCAACCACAACGGGAGAGGGAAGTACTTC	CANHNGRGKYF
TRBV29-1	TRBD1	TRBJ1-4	.	TGCAGCGTTGACGGACAGGGGAATGAAAAACTGTTTTTT	CSVDGQGNEKLFF
TRBV10-3	TRBD1	TRBJ1-3	.	TGTGCCATCATGGGGACAGGGATTGGAAACACCATATATTTT	CAIMGTGIGNTIYF
TRBV6-5	TRBD1	TRBJ1-2	.	TGTGCCAGCAGAACCCAAACAGGGGTCGACTATGGCTACACCTTC	CASRTQTGVDYGYTF
TRBV7-3	.	TRBJ2-2	.	TGTGCCAGCAGCCCGTTAAATAGCGGGGAGCTGTTTTTT	CASSPLNSGELFF
TRBV29-1	TRBD1	TRBJ1-4	.	TGCAGCGTTACCTACGGGACAGGGAATGAAAAACTGTTTTTT	CSVTYGTGNEKLFF
TRBV30	TRBD1	TRBJ1-2	.	TGTGCCTGGAGTTCTATCCGCCCTTCGACAGGGAGCTATGGCTACACCTTC	CAWSSIRPSTGSYGYTF
TRBV18	.	TRBJ1-1	.	TGTGCCAGCCCGCACAAGGCAGGGATGAACACTGAAGCTTTCTTT	CASPHKAGMNTEAFF
TRBV7-9	.	TRBJ1-4	.	TGTGCCAGCAGCTTAGGTGAGGGAGCGCTTGAAAAACTGTTTTTT	CASSLGEGALEKLFF
TRBV4-2	.	TRBJ2-7	.	TGTGCCAGCAGCCAACCACGTCAGGGTAGCGGATACTACGAGCAGTACTTC	CASSQPRQGSGYYEQYF
TRBV7-2	.	TRBJ2-2	once	TGTGCCAGCAGCTGGGGGACTGGAAATTCGGGGAAGCTGTTTTTT	CASSWGTGNSGKLFF
TRBV7-2	TRBD1	TRBJ1-5	once	TGTGCCAGCAGCTTCGTTCAGCAGGGGGCTTGGGGTCAGCCCCAGCATTTT	CASSFVQQGAWGQPQHF